This T cell receptor beta chain comes out of a study of CD8 T cells in Susac syndrome. Study-level results: A relatively small number of individuals underwent TCR sequencing and HLA analysis.

Trimming stripped 7 bases from V and 6 bases from J, with 9 bases between. CDR3 length: 10 amino acids. CDR1 is GTSNPN, CDR2 SVGIG, per germline (reference sequence). Random hexamers were used to reverse transcribe the RNA input (roughly 0.5 to 1 ug). Amplification of TCR beta CDR3 was carried out by immunoSEQ multiplex PCR, which covered 54 Vbeta and 13 Jbeta segments. TCRdb reanalysed the immunoSEQ multiplex PCR reads using MiXCR and keeps one entry per CDR3 protein. The table includes 100,000 to 150,000 distinct CDR3 sequences, 90% to 95% detected once. A note on this clonotype: As yet, its antigen is unknown.

From blood CD8+ and CD4+ T cells, the TCR beta chain was sequenced. Purification of the CD8+ and CD4+ T cells relied on negative isolation, and TEMRA cells underwent FACS enrichment. V gene TRBV30 combines with J gene TRBJ1-1, with D hard to call. The sequencing sample was made of CD4+ T cells from PBMCs. The clonotype was recovered from a human donor in good health. This chain's CDR3 is CAYHGAEAFF. The CDR3 coding sequence is TGTGCCTACCACGGGGCTGAAGCTTTCTTT.